A selection of T cell receptor beta chains follows, all from one sample in a study of blood T cell repertoires in COVID-19. Using immunoSEQ multiplex PCR, the repertoire was profiled, and TCRdb retains in-frame clones only, with some absent. The sample lists 150,000 to 250,000 clones; around 79% were seen once. The specimen was peripheral blood. These receptor sequences come from a middle-aged woman with COVID-19, enrolled during active disease. CDR3s include the opening cysteine and the closing phenylalanine or tryptophan. The D gene is left open where the match is weak. Clone size is shown for a subset of rows, as once, few, many or a class of expanded clone.

TGCGCCAGCAGCCCCCTTTCCGGTGGCTACACCTTC	CASSPLSGGYTF	.	TRBV5-1	once	TRBJ1-2
TGTGTCAGAAGCTTAACCCCGATGACAACTCACACAGATACGCAGTATTTT	CVRSLTPMTTHTDTQYF	.	TRBV7-5	.	TRBJ2-3
TGTGCCAGCAGCGTAGGGAACAGAAAAGAGACCCAGTACTTC	CASSVGNRKETQYF	.	TRBV9	.	TRBJ2-5
TGTGCCAGCCGCTACAGGGGGAAAGCTTTCTTT	CASRYRGKAFF	TRBD1	TRBV6-5	.	TRBJ1-1
TGTGCCAGCAGCTTAAGGCCTTCGGGAGGGGGCTACACCTTC	CASSLRPSGGGYTF	.	TRBV13	many	TRBJ1-2
TGTGCCAGCAGCTTTCTAGCGGACACCTACAATGAGCAGTTCTTC	CASSFLADTYNEQFF	TRBD2	TRBV11-2	.	TRBJ2-1
TGTGCCAGCGGTTCCGGACACCGGCCTCCCGTCTACGAGCAGTACTTC	CASGSGHRPPVYEQYF	.	TRBV6-2/TRBV6-3	.	TRBJ2-7
TGTGCCAGCAGCTTCGGCGGGGATAGCTCCTACAATGAGCAGTTCTTC	CASSFGGDSSYNEQFF	.	TRBV5-4	.	TRBJ2-1
TGCGCCAGCAGCGAGGGACAGGGCTATGGCTACACCTTC	CASSEGQGYGYTF	TRBD1	TRBV5-1	.	TRBJ1-2
TGTGCCAGTAGGTCAACAGGGGGTAATGGCTACACCTTC	CASRSTGGNGYTF	TRBD1	TRBV19	.	TRBJ1-2